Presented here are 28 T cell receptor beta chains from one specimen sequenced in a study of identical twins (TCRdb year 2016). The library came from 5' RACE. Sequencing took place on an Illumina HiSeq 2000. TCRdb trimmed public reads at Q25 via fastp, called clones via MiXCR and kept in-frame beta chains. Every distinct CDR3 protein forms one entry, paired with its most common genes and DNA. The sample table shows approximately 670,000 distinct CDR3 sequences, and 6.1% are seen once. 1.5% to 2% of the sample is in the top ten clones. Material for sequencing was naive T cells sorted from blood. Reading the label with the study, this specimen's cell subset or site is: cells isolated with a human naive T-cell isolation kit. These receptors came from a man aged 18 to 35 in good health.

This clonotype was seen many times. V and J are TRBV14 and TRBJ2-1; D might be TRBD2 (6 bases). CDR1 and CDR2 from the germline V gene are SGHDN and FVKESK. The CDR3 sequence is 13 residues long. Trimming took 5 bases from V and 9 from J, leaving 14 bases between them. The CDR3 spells CASSGSDGGEQFF. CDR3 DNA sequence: TGTGCCAGCAGCGGATCGGACGGGGGTGAGCAGTTCTTC.

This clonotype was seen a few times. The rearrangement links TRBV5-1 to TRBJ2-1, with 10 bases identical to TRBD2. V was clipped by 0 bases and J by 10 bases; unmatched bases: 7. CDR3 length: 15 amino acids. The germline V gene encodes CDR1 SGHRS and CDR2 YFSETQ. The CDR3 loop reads CASSLAPGTSVEQFF. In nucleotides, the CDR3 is TGCGCCAGCAGCTTGGCTCCCGGGACTAGCGTCGAGCAGTTCTTC.

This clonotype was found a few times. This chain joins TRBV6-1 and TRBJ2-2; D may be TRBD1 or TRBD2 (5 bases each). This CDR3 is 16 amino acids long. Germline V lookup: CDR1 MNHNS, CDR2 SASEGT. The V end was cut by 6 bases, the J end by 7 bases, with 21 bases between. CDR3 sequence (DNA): TGTGCCAGCAGCAATGGGGGACCCAATCGGAGCGGGGAGCTGTTTTTT. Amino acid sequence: CASSNGGPNRSGELFF.

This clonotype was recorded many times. CDR3 sequence reads: CASSPPGKNTEAFF. CDR3 nucleotides: TGTGCCAGCAGTCCTCCGGGGAAGAACACTGAAGCTTTCTTT. This chain uses TRBV12-3 or TRBV12-4 with TRBJ1-1, with no clear D. The CDR3 covers 14 residues. V dropped 5 bases and J dropped 1 base, with 11 bases sitting between them.

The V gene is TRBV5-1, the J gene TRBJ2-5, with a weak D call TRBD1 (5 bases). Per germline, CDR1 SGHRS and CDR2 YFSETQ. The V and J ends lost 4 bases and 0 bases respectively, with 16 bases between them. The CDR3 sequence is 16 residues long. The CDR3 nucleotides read TGCGCCAGCAGCGGCCTCCTGGACACGAACCAAGAGACCCAGTACTTC. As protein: CASSGLLDTNQETQYF.

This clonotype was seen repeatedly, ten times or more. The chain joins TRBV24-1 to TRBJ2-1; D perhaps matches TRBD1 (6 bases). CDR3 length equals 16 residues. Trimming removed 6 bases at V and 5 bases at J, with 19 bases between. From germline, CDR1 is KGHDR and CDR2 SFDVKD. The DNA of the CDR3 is TGTGCCACCAGTATTGGTGGACAGACCTACAACAATGAGCAGTTCTTC. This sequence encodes CATSIGGQTYNNEQFF.

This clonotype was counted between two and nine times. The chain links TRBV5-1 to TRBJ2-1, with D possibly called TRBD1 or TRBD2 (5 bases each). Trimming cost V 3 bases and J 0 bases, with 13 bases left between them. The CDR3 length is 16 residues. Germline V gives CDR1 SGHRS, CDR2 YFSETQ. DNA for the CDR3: TGCGCCAGCAGCTCGGGGCTCCCGAGCTCCTACAATGAGCAGTTCTTC. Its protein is CASSSGLPSSYNEQFF.

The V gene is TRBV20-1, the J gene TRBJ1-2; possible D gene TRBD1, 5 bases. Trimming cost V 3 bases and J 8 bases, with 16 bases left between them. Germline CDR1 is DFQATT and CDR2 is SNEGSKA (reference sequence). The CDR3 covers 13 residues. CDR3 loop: CSASMQVGGGYTF. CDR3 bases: TGCAGTGCTAGCATGCAGGTGGGGGGGGGCTACACCTTC.

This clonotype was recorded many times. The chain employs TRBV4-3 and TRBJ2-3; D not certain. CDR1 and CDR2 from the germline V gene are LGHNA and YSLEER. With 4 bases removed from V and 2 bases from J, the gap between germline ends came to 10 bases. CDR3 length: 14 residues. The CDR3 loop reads CASSRSDDTDTQYF. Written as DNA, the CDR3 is TGCGCCAGCAGCCGTTCGGATGACACAGATACGCAGTATTTT.

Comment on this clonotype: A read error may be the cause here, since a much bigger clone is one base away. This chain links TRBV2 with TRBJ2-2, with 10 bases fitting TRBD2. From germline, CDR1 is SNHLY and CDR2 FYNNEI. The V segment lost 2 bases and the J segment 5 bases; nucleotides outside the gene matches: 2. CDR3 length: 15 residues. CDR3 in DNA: TGTGCCAGCAGTGAACTAGCGGGAGTGACCGGGGAGCTGTTTTTT. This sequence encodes CASSELAGVTGELFF.

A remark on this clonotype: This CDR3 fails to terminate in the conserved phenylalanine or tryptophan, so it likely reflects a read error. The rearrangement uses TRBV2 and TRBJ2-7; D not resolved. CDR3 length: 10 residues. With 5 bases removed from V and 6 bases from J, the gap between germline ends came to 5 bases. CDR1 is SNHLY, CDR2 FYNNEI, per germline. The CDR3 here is CASSFGEQYY. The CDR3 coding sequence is TGTGCCAGCAGTTTCGGCGAGCAGTACTAC.

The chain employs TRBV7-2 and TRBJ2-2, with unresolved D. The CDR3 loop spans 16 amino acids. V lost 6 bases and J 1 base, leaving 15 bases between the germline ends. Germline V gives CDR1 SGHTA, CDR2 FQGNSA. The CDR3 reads CASRQVPHLNTGELFF. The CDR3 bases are TGTGCCAGCAGGCAGGTGCCGCATCTGAACACCGGGGAGCTGTTTTTT.

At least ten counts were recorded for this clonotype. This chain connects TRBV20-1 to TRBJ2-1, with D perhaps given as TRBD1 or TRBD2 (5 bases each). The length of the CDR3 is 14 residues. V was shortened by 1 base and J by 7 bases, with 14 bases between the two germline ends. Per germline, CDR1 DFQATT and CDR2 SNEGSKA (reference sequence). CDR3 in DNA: TGCAGTGCTAGAGTCTACGGGACGGGGAATGAGCAGTTCTTC. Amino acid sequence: CSARVYGTGNEQFF.

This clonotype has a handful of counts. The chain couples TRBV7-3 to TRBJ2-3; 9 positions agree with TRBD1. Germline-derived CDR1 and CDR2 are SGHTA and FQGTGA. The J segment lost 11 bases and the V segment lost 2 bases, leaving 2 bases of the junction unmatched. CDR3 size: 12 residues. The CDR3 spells CASSLPTGGQYF. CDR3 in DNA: TGTGCCAGCAGCTTACCGACAGGGGGGCAGTATTTT. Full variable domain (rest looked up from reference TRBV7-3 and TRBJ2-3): GAGVSQTPSNKVTEKGKYVELRCDPISGHTALYWYRQSLGQGPEFLIYFQGTGAADDSGLPNDRFFAVRPEGSVSTLKIQRTERGDSAVYLCASSLPTGGQYFGPGTRLTVL.

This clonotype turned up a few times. DNA of the CDR3: TGTGCCAGCAGTTTCGGACAGGGGGCGCGTAGGGTAAATCGTCAGCCCCAGCATTTT. It codes for CASSFGQGARRVNRQPQHF. The V gene is TRBV6-2 or TRBV6-3, the J gene TRBJ1-5, with 11 bases identical to TRBD1. CDR3 length: 19 residues. Germline-derived CDR1 and CDR2 are MNHEY and SVGEGT. The V segment lost 4 bases and the J segment 6 bases; nucleotides outside the gene matches: 17.

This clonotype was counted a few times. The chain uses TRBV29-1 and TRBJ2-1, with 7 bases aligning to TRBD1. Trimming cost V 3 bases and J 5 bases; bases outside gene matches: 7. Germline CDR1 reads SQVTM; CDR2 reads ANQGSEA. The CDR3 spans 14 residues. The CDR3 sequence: CSVDTGVTHNEQFF. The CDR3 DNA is TGCAGCGTTGACACAGGGGTCACCCACAATGAGCAGTTCTTC.

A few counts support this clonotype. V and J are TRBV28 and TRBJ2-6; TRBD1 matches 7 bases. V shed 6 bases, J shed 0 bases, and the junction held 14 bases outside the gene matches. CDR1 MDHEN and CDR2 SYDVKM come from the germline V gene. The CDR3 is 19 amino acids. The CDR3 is CASSRGPRDRNSGANVLTF. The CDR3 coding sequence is TGTGCCAGCAGCCGAGGGCCCCGGGACAGAAACTCTGGGGCCAACGTCCTGACTTTC.

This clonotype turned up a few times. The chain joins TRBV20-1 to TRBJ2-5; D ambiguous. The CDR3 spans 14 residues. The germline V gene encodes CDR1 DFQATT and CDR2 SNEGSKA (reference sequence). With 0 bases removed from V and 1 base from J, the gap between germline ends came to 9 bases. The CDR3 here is CSARDGRFQETQYF. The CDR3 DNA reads TGCAGTGCTAGAGATGGCCGCTTCCAAGAGACCCAGTACTTC.

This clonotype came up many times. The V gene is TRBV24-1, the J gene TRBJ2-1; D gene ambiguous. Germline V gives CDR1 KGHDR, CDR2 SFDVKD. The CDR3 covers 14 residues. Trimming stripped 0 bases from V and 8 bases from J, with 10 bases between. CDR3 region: CATSDLLGSHEQFF. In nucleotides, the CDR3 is TGTGCCACCAGTGATTTGCTTGGATCCCATGAGCAGTTCTTC.

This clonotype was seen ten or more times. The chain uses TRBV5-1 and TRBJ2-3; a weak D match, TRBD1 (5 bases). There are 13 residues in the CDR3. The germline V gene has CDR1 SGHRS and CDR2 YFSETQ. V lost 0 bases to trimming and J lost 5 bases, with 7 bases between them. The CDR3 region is CASSLEGVDTQYF. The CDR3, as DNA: TGCGCCAGCAGCTTGGAAGGGGTAGATACGCAGTATTTT.

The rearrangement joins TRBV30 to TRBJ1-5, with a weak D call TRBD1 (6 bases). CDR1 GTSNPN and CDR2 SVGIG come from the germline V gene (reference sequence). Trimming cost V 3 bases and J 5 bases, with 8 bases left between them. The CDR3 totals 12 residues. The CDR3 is CAWSAGDQPQHF. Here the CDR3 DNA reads TGTGCCTGGAGCGCAGGGGATCAGCCCCAGCATTTT.

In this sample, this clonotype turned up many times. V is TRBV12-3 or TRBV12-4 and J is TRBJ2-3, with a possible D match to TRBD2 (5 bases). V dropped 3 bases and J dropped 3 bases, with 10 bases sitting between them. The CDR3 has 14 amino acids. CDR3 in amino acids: CASSFSGRTDTQYF. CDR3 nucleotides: TGTGCCAGCAGTTTTTCGGGGAGAACAGATACGCAGTATTTT.

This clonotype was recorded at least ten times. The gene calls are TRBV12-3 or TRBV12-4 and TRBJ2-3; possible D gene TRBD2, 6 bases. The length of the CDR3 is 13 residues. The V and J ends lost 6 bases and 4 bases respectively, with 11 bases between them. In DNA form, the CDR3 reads TGTGCCAGCAGGCTGACGGGGGCAGATACGCAGTATTTT. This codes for CASRLTGADTQYF.

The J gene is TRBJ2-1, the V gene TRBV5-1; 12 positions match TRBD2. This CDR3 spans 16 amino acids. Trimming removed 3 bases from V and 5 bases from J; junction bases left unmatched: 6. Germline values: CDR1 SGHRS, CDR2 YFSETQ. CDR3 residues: CASSSTSGRRDNEQFF. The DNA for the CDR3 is TGCGCCAGCAGCTCTACTAGCGGGAGGAGGGACAATGAGCAGTTCTTC.

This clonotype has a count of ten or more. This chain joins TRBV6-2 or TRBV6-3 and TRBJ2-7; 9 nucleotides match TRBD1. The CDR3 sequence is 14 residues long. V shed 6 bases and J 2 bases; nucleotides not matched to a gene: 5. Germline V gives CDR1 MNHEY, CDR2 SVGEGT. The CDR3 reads CASREDRGPYEQYF. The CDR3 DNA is TGTGCCAGCAGGGAGGACAGGGGCCCCTACGAGCAGTACTTC.

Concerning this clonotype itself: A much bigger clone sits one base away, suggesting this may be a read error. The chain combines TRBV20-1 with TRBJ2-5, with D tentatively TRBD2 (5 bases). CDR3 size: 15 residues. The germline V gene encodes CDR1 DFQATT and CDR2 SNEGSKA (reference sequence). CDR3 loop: CSARDYTAAEETQCF. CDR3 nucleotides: TGCAGTGCTAGAGATTATACAGCAGCGGAAGAGACCCAGTGCTTC.

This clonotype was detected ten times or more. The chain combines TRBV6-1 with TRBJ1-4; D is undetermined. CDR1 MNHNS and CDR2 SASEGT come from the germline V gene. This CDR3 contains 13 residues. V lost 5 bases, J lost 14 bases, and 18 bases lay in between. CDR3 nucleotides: TGTGCCAGCAGTACCACATGGGCGGGATTCCTGTTTTTT. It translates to CASSTTWAGFLFF.

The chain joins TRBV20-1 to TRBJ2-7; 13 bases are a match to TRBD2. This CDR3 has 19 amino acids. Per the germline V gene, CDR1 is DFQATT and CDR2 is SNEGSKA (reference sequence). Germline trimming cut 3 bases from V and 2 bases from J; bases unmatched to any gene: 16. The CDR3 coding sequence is TGCAGTGCTAGTGTTCTCGCGGGACTAGCGGGGTGGAGTCCCTACGAGCAGTACTTC. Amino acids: CSASVLAGLAGWSPYEQYF.